The 15 T cell receptor beta chains reported below all come from one sample, sequenced in a study of blood T cell repertoires in COVID-19. The repertoire was sequenced with immunoSEQ multiplex PCR; TCRdb's copy has only in-frame clones and lacks some. The sample consists of some 120,000 clones, roughly 89% of them appearing once. The sequencing input was peripheral blood. Receptors were obtained from a woman between 45 and 65 years old with acute or convalescent COVID-19.

The chain joins TRBV5-4 to TRBJ1-2, with 8 nucleotides matching TRBD1. Germline CDR1 and CDR2: SGHNT and YYREEE (reference sequence). This CDR3 is 16 amino acids long. The ends lost 4 bases at V and 5 bases at J; junction bases unmatched: 13. CDR3 sequence: CASSVGGQGLGYGYTF. The CDR3 nucleotides are TGTGCCAGCAGCGTAGGCGGACAGGGCTTGGGTTATGGCTACACCTTC.

This clone has a handful of counts. The chain combines TRBV5-1 with TRBJ2-5; D possibly corresponds to TRBD1 (5 bases). Between the trimmed V and J ends, which lost 4 bases and 2 bases, there was a span of 9 bases. Germline CDR1 and CDR2: SGHRS and YFSETQ. The CDR3 contains 13 residues. CDR3: CASSLQVQETQYF. CDR3 nucleotides: TGCGCCAGCAGCCTACAGGTTCAAGAGACCCAGTACTTC.

This clone showed up just once. The chain joins TRBV4-3 to TRBJ2-6; no clear D. Germline V gives CDR1 LGHNA, CDR2 YSLEER. The CDR3 loop spans 17 amino acids. The V and J ends lost 1 base and 1 base respectively, with 11 bases between them. The chain's CDR3 is CASSQAPVSSGANVLTF. The CDR3 DNA reads as TGCGCCAGCAGCCAAGCCCCGGTAAGTTCTGGGGCCAACGTCCTGACTTTC.

The CDR3 sequence: CSARTVYGYTF. The CDR3 DNA follows: TGCAGTGCTAGGACAGTCTATGGCTACACCTTC. The chain employs TRBV20-1 and TRBJ1-2; D might be TRBD1 (5 bases). The CDR3 has 11 residues. The germline CDR1 and CDR2 sequences are DFQATT and SNEGSKA (reference sequence). Trimming took 3 bases from V and 4 from J, leaving 6 bases between them.

The J gene is TRBJ1-1, the V gene TRBV7-7, with TRBD1 matching 7 bases. The CDR3 consists of 15 residues. Germline V lookup: CDR1 SSHAT, CDR2 FNYEAQ (reference sequence). J lost 4 bases, V lost 3 bases, and 8 bases had no gene match. The chain's CDR3 is CASSLVTGSGTEAFF. The CDR3 DNA is TGTGCCAGCAGCTTGGTGACAGGGAGTGGCACTGAAGCTTTCTTT.

V usage is TRBV5-5 and J usage is TRBJ2-4; D remains unclear. The V end lost 4 bases, the J end lost 5 bases, and 19 bases lay between the germline ends. The CDR3 loop spans 16 amino acids. Germline assignment: CDR1 SGHKS and CDR2 YYEKEE (reference sequence). The CDR3: CASSPLVGLAENIQYF. CDR3 bases: TGTGCCAGCAGCCCCTTAGTGGGCCTGGCCGAAAACATTCAGTACTTC. The full variable domain, completed using reference TRBV5-5 and TRBJ2-4, is DAGVTQSPTHLIKTRGQQVTLRCSPISGHKSVSWYQQVLGQGPQFIFQYYEKEERGRGNFPDRFSARQFPNYSSELNVNALLLGDSALYLCASSPLVGLAENIQYFGAGTRLSVL.

The chain carries TRBV29-1 and TRBJ2-1, with TRBD2 identical over 8 bases. V lost 6 bases, J lost 5 bases, and 15 bases stayed unmatched. This CDR3 spans 16 amino acids. CDR1 is SQVTM and CDR2 is ANQGSEA in the germline V gene. This chain's CDR3 is CSVLPSLAGTHNEQFF. CDR3 DNA sequence: TGCAGCGTCCTCCCATCCTTAGCGGGAACGCACAATGAGCAGTTCTTC.

V is TRBV5-4 and J is TRBJ1-5; 7 bases are shared with TRBD1. Germline assignment: CDR1 SGHNT and CDR2 YYREEE (reference sequence). The CDR3 is 18 amino acids. Unmatched junction bases numbered 15, after V lost 2 bases and J lost 4 bases. The CDR3 region is CASSFSSPGQWGNQPQHF. The CDR3 coding sequence is TGTGCCAGCAGCTTCTCGAGCCCGGGACAGTGGGGTAATCAGCCCCAGCATTTT.

The V and J genes are TRBV11-2 and TRBJ2-3; TRBD2 matches 11 bases. Looked up from germline, CDR1 is SGHAT and CDR2 is FQNNGV. V lost 4 bases and J lost 3; bases outside the gene matches: 12. The CDR3 extends over 18 amino acids. CDR3 sequence (DNA): TGTGCCAGCAGCTCCCGGGGTAGCGGGAGGGGGAATACAGATACGCAGTATTTT. This sequence encodes CASSSRGSGRGNTDTQYF.

The sample holds one count of this clone. The rearrangement uses TRBV7-9 and TRBJ1-6; D is undetermined. V dropped 4 bases and J dropped 4 bases, with 2 bases sitting between them. Per germline, CDR1 SEHNR and CDR2 FQNEAQ (reference sequence). The CDR3 consists of 12 residues. In nucleotides, the CDR3 is TGTGCCAGCAGCTCTTATAATTCACCCCTCCACTTT. Translated, it gives CASSSYNSPLHF.

V is TRBV30 and J is TRBJ2-5; the D gene is possibly TRBD2 (5 bases). The V end lost 5 bases, the J end lost 1 base, and 5 bases lay between the germline ends. Germline V gene data show CDR1 as GTSNPN and CDR2 as SVGIG (reference sequence). The CDR3 loop spans 11 amino acids. The CDR3, as DNA: TGTGCCTGGGGACTCCAAGAGACCCAGTACTTC. Amino acid sequence: CAWGLQETQYF.

The CDR3 nucleotides read TGCAGCGTCCCGGGACAGGGGTTCTTCAACACCTTC. Encoded protein: CSVPGQGFFNTF. This chain joins TRBV29-1 and TRBJ1-2; 10 positions match TRBD1. Trimming at V came to 6 bases and at J to 12 bases, leaving 10 bases not matched to a gene. The CDR3 contains 12 residues. Per the germline V gene, CDR1 is SQVTM and CDR2 is ANQGSEA.

This clone came up once. The V call is TRBV4-3, the J call TRBJ2-1, with 8 nucleotides matching TRBD2. Per germline, CDR1 LGHNA and CDR2 YSLEER. This CDR3 comprises 18 residues. J lost 0 bases, V lost 0 bases, and 7 bases had no gene match. CDR3 in DNA: TGCGCCAGCAGCCAAGATTTGGCTAGCGGGCACTCCTACAATGAGCAGTTCTTC. The encoded protein is CASSQDLASGHSYNEQFF.

This rearrangement joins TRBV7-9 to TRBJ1-1; D may be TRBD1 (6 bases). Trimming cost V 5 bases and J 1 base, with 20 bases left between them. The CDR3 length is 17 residues. The germline V gene encodes CDR1 SEHNR and CDR2 FQNEAQ (reference sequence). CDR3 coding DNA: TGTGCCAGCAGCGCCCGGGGGACGGGGGGCTCGAACACTGAAGCTTTCTTT. Translation gives CASSARGTGGSNTEAFF.

This chain links TRBV12-3 or TRBV12-4 with TRBJ2-5; D gene ambiguous. Between the trimmed V and J ends, which lost 3 bases and 5 bases, there was a span of 4 bases. This CDR3 is 11 amino acids long. CDR3 in amino acids: CASSLRETQYF. For the CDR3, the DNA is TGTGCCAGCAGTTTGAGGGAGACCCAGTACTTC.